The text below deals with one T cell receptor (beta chain). Its specificity is unknown. The data derive from a study of T-cell memory formation after mild COVID-19. Study background: TCR clustering was largely donor specific. Overall study findings and caveats: Chiefly within CM and EM were the contracting CD4+ clones; CD8+ ones were within EMRA. Contracting clones, day 15 to 85, had balanced CD4/CD8, and later expanders favored CD4+.

Constant-segment primers served in 5'RACE that generated TCR alpha and TCR beta cDNA libraries bearing sample barcodes and UMIs. TCRdb ran MiXCR on the 5' RACE reads and lists one entry per CDR3 protein. Among roughly 250,000 distinct CDR3 sequences, 16% were seen once, and the ten largest hold approximately 3.5%. CDR1 and CDR2 (germline): SGHNT, YYREEE (reference sequence). Trimming removed 3 bases from V and 2 bases from J, with 13 bases in between. The CDR3 runs 15 residues. This chain connects TRBV5-4 to TRBJ2-3; D is possibly TRBD1 (6 bases). The specimen was PBMCs or a T cell subset sorted from them (not recorded which). This TCR came from a man aged 18 to 30 who had mild COVID-19 (a few samples of this study predate the infection). Cell type and time point are not known. The CDR3 coding sequence is TGTGCCAGCAGCTCCCGGGACATATACACAGATACGCAGTATTTT. The encoded protein is CASSSRDIYTDTQYF.